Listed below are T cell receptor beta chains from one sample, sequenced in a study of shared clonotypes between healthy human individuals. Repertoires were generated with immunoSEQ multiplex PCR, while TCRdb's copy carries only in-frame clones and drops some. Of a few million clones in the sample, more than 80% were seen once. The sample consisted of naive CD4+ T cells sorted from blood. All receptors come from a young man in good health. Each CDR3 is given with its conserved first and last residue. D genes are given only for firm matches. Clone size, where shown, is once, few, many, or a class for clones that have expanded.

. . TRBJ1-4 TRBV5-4 CASSLKGGAANEKLFF TGTGCCAGCAGCTTGAAGGGGGGTGCGGCTAATGAAAAACTGTTTTTT
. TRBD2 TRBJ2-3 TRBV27 CASSFLAGGADTQYF TGTGCCAGCAGTTTTCTAGCGGGAGGGGCAGATACGCAGTATTTT
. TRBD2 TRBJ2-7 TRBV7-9 CASSPRTSGAHEQYF TGTGCCAGCAGCCCCCGGACTAGCGGGGCCCACGAGCAGTACTTC
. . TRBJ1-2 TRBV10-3 CAISAGGQNYGYTF TGTGCCATCAGTGCGGGCGGCCAAAACTATGGCTACACCTTC
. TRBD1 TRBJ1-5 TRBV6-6 CASSHHQGGAVGPQHF TGTGCCAGCAGTCACCACCAGGGGGGGGCGGTTGGGCCCCAGCATTTT
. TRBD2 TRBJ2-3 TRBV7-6 CASSLMAGGTDTQYF TGTGCCAGCAGCTTAATGGCGGGGGGGACAGATACGCAGTATTTT
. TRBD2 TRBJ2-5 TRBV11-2 CASSLRVVAGGYQETQYF TGTGCCAGCAGCTTACGGGTTGTGGCGGGAGGCTACCAAGAGACCCAGTACTTC
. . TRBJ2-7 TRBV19 CASSLAGLSYEQYF TGTGCCAGTAGTTTGGCGGGGCTCTCCTACGAGCAGTACTTC
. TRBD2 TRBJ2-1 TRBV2 CASSGGTSGYNEQFF TGTGCCAGCAGTGGCGGGACTAGCGGTTACAATGAGCAGTTCTTC
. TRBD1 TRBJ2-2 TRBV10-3 CAISDDREKGSGELFF TGTGCCATCAGTGACGACAGGGAGAAAGGTTCTGGGGAGCTGTTTTTT
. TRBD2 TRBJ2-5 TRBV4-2 CASSQERTSGTQETQYF TGTGCCAGCAGCCAAGAACGGACTAGCGGGACTCAAGAGACCCAGTACTTC
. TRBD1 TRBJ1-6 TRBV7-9 CASSPGQGNSPLHF TGTGCCAGCAGCCCGGGACAGGGTAATTCACCCCTCCACTTT
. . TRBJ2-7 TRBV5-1 CASSRAPGSYEQYF TGCGCCAGCAGTAGGGCGCCTGGTTCCTACGAGCAGTACTTC
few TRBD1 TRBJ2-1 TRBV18 CASSLTGQGYNEQFF TGTGCCAGCTCACTCACCGGACAGGGCTACAATGAGCAGTTCTTC
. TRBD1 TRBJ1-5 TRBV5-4 CASSLGGQGGNQPQHF TGTGCCAGCAGCTTGGGTGGGCAGGGGGGCAATCAGCCCCAGCATTTT
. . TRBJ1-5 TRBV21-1 CASSKTGTGEPQHF TGTGCCAGCAGCAAAACAGGGACGGGGGAGCCCCAGCATTTT
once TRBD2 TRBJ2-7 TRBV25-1 CASSVGGRGYEQYF TGTGCCAGCAGTGTGGGCGGGAGAGGATACGAGCAGTACTTC
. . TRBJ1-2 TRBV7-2 CASSPREGGGYTF TGTGCCAGCAGCCCCCGGGAGGGGGGAGGCTACACCTTC
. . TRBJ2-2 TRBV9 CASSVAERSGELFF TGTGCCAGCAGCGTAGCTGAGAGGTCTGGGGAGCTGTTTTTT
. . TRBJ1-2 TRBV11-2 CASSLSSAAQGLGYTF TGTGCCAGCAGCTTAAGTTCGGCAGCCCAGGGATTAGGCTACACCTTC
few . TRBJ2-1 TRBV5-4 CASSLGSLRDEQFF TGTGCCAGCAGCTTGGGGTCTCTCCGTGATGAGCAGTTCTTC
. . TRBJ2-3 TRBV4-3 CASSQGIQGTQYF TGCGCCAGCAGCCAGGGTATACAGGGTACGCAGTATTTT
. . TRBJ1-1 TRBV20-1 CSGENTEAFF TGCAGTGGTGAGAACACTGAAGCTTTCTTT
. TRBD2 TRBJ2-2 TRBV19 CASRGRETNTGELFF TGTGCCAGTAGGGGGCGGGAGACGAACACCGGGGAGCTGTTTTTT
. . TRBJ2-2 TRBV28 CASSTAGQSGKPELFF TGTGCCAGCAGTACCGCTGGGCAGAGCGGCAAGCCTGAGCTGTTTTTT
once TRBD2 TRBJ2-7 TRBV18 CASSRPGIAGNSYEQYF TGTGCCAGCTCACGTCCGGGGATAGCGGGAAATTCCTACGAGCAGTACTTC
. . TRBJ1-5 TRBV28 CASRIPGGSPLTPQHF TGTGCCAGCAGAATCCCGGGGGGCTCCCCCTTAACCCCCCAGCATTTT
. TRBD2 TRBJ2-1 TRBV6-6 CASSSGLAAYNEQFF TGTGCCAGCAGTTCGGGACTAGCGGCCTACAATGAGCAGTTCTTC
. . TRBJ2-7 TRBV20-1 CSALTEYEQYF TGCAGTGCTTTGACAGAATACGAGCAGTACTTC
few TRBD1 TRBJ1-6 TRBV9 CASSPPGTVKSPLHF TGTGCCAGCAGCCCCCCCGGGACAGTAAAATCACCCCTCCACTTT
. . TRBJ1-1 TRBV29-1 CSAREGGSGLRSEAFF TGCAGCGCGCGGGAGGGGGGCTCCGGACTTAGATCTGAAGCTTTCTTT
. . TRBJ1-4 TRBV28 CASSTKMIPGANEKLFF TGTGCCAGCAGTACTAAAATGATCCCCGGAGCTAATGAAAAACTGTTTTTT
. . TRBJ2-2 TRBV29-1 CSVGGRLNTGELFF TGCAGCGTTGGGGGTAGACTAAACACCGGGGAGCTGTTTTTT
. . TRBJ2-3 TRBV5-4 CASSQTGTDTQYF TGTGCCAGCAGCCAGACCGGCACAGATACGCAGTATTTT
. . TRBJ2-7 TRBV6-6 CASTTRSSYEQYF TGTGCCAGCACGACAAGAAGCTCCTACGAGCAGTACTTC
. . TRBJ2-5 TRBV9 CASSATAGAGETQYF TGTGCCAGCAGCGCGACGGCGGGTGCGGGAGAGACCCAGTACTTC
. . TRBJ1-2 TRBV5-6 CASSLRTISGGGYTF TGTGCCAGCAGCTTGAGGACCATTAGTGGTGGCGGCTACACCTTC
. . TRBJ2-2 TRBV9 CASSVELNTGELFF TGTGCCAGCAGCGTAGAACTTAACACCGGGGAGCTGTTTTTT
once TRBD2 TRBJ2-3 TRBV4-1 CASSQATLSGSGTDTQYF TGCGCCAGCAGCCAAGCGACCCTTAGCGGGAGTGGCACAGATACGCAGTATTTT
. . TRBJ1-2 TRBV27 CASSLTRAGASGYTF TGTGCCAGCAGTCTAACGCGGGCAGGGGCTAGTGGCTACACCTTC
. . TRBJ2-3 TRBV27 CASSLQVNFGTDTQYF TGTGCCAGCAGTTTACAGGTTAATTTTGGCACAGATACGCAGTATTTT
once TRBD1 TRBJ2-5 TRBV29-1 CSVEIPGGQETQYF TGCAGCGTTGAGATTCCAGGGGGCCAAGAGACCCAGTACTTC
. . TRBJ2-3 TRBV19 CASSTGDTQYF TGTGCCAGTAGTACGGGCGATACGCAGTATTTT